The 3 T cell receptor beta chains below all came from one sample that was sequenced in a study of post-analysis software for immune sequencing data. General observations from the study: There were roughly 5 TRBV segments more frequent in patients than controls, and TRBV5-6, TRBV5-1 and TRBV20-1 were among them.

Their target antigens are unknown. The library was made from cDNA and included unique molecular identifiers. Via MiXCR, TCRdb re-called the PCR reads, giving one row per CDR3 protein. The sample includes about 540,000 distinct CDR3 sequences, 34% seen only once; the top ten take less than 6%. Sample: blood. These receptors all come from a girl aged 2-17 years with multiple sclerosis.

This clonotype occurred a few times. The V gene is TRBV9, the J gene TRBJ2-1; D is ambiguous. Between the trimmed V and J ends, which lost 5 bases and 8 bases, there was a span of 17 bases. This CDR3 region has 14 residues. The germline gives CDR1 SGDLS, CDR2 YYNGEE. This CDR3 reads CASSSHLLNDEQFF. CDR3 DNA sequence: TGTGCCAGCAGTAGCCATCTACTCAACGATGAGCAGTTCTTC.

The chain joins TRBV7-9 to TRBJ2-7; unclear D gene. V lost 3 bases and J lost 3, with 6 bases in between. Germline-derived CDR1 and CDR2 are SEHNR and FQNEAQ (reference sequence). The CDR3 has 12 residues. The CDR3 region has the DNA TGTGCCAGCAGCTTGATACACTACGAGCAGTACTTC. It specifies CASSLIHYEQYF.

The V call is TRBV7-6, the J call TRBJ1-2; 9 bases match TRBD1. The CDR3 totals 15 residues. Germline trimming cut 1 base from V and 8 bases from J; bases unmatched to any gene: 8. Germline loops: CDR1 SGHVS, CDR2 FNYEAQ. The CDR3 DNA reads TGTGCCAGCAGCTTAGGGACACGGGACAGGGAAGGCTACACCTTC. Protein product: CASSLGTRDREGYTF. Drawing the rest from reference TRBV7-6 and TRBJ1-2, the complete variable domain is GAGVSQSPRYKVTKRGQDVALRCDPISGHVSLYWYRQALGQGPEFLTYFNYEAQQDKSGLPNDRFSAERPEGSISTLTIQRTEQRDSAMYRCASSLGTRDREGYTFGSGTRLTVV.